The present entry profiles one T cell receptor (beta chain) with its context. Its antigen specificity is not known. No much larger clonotype is one base removed from it; base qualities were not supplied. The record originates from a study of T cell responses to AZD1222 COVID-19 vaccine (dated by TCRdb to 2020 to 2022). Regarding the complete study: A total of 240 or so trial participants underwent TCR sequencing, of whom 200 to 220 had received two doses of AZD1222 and around 26 had received two doses of the MenACWY control vaccine. Trial participants were enrolled by age into subgroups of 18-55, 56-69 and 70-plus years, and 148, 28 and 57 TCR-sequenced participants, respectively, were included in these subgroups.

The time point tag for this specimen amounts to: about 28 days (+/-7) after the second vaccine dose. AZD1222 recipients with second doses at about 4 weeks or about 12 weeks were pooled, because spike-specific TCR depth and breadth did not differ between schedules. Vaccinee samples came from UK trials COV001 and COV002, including a single-blind randomized controlled phase 2/3 trial of AZD1222 (ChAdOx1 nCoV-19) in healthy adults. Trial participant PBMC samples were collected at day 0 and day 28 after the second dose for TCRbeta chain sequencing. Overall study outcomes, separate from this receptor: In the small 56-69-year group, the increase in depth fell short of significance, most likely because of low power. Vaccine-associated CD4 TCRs spanned the whole spike protein, with dominant responses in regions 160-218 and 743-854. Nearly half of unique spike-specific TCRs reportedly recognized epitopes outside regions mutated in the B.1.351 and B.1.1.7 variants. Participants were mostly white British, with more females than males. The authors suggested clonal diversity may have been underestimated. After two AZD1222 doses, spike-specific TCR breadth and depth were significantly higher than at day 0 and than in MenACWY recipients. No day 14 peak-response samples were available, so repertoires were characterized only after the peak T cell response. Conclusions about previously exposed vaccinees were limited because only six AZD1222 recipients were SARS-CoV-2 seropositive at baseline.

The CDR3 regions of human TCRbeta chains were analyzed by immunosequencing. Per the original workflow: TCRs in the repertoires were compared against a reference library of SARS-CoV-2-specific TCRs that had been generated with the MIRA antigen-specificity platform. Breadth was defined as the fraction of unique TCRs that were SARS-CoV-2-associated. Depth was defined as the fraction of total T cells that were SARS-CoV-2-associated. Using the MIRA data, each spike-specific TCR was mapped to the spike region that the TCR reacts to and placed in a CD4 or CD8 class. Log10-transformed breadth and depth values were compared by one-way ANOVA with Sidak's multiple comparisons tests. The source is immuneACCESS, and TCRdb retained only in-frame sequences with V and J called. Part of the clones is not carried over; for the studies checked, unresolved V genes explain less than half of this, and the remainder is unexplained. V and J calls plus clone size are reproduced from that table; the DNA served to infer D and trimming. The sample records 80,000 or so clones, roughly 90% of which are singletons. The ten largest clones take up 4.7% of the sample.

Sequenced material: peripheral blood, taken 28 days after the second AZD1222 dose. The clonotype comes from an adult who received the AZD1222 COVID-19 vaccine.

The CDR3 amino acid sequence is: CASSEAIRDTEAFF. The DNA is TGTGCCAGCAGTGAAGCGATCCGGGACACTGAAGCTTTCTTT. The rearranged chain carries TRBV6-1 and TRBJ1-1; the D segment cannot be called with confidence. The germline V gene yields MNHNS for CDR1 and SASEGT for CDR2. V lost 0 bases and J lost 3 bases; the stretch between them is 8 bases long. CDR3 length: 14 amino acids, cysteine to phenylalanine. Only the CDR3 part of the read is kept: 42 bases, read in frame from the first base.